Listed below are T cell receptor beta chains from one sample, sequenced in a study of T-cell memory formation after mild COVID-19. TCRdb redid the calling of the 5' RACE reads with MiXCR, one entry per CDR3 protein. The sample has approximately 300,000 distinct CDR3 sequences, more than 15% seen once. Sequences were obtained from PBMCs or a T cell subset sorted from them (not recorded which). The receptors shown here come from a man between 18 and 35 years old who had mild COVID-19 (a few samples of this study predate the infection). Cell type and time point are not known. Each CDR3 is given with its conserved first and last residue. D genes are given only for firm matches. Some rows have no size entry. The others give once, few or many, or a class for an expanded clone.

size	V	D	J	CDR3	DNA
NA	TRBV20-1	NA	TRBJ2-1	CSALTPRGFRNEQFF	TGCAGTGCCCTTACCCCCAGGGGATTCCGCAATGAGCAGTTCTTC
many	TRBV7-2	NA	TRBJ2-3	CASSSGRTDTQYF	TGTGCCAGCAGCTCGGGACGTACAGATACGCAGTATTTT
NA	TRBV2	NA	TRBJ2-6	CASLLANVLTF	TGTGCCAGCCTCTTGGCCAACGTCCTGACTTTC
NA	TRBV4-3	TRBD1	TRBJ1-4	CASSQGQGDEKLFF	TGCGCCAGCAGCCAGGGACAGGGTGATGAAAAACTGTTTTTT
NA	TRBV15	TRBD1	TRBJ2-3	CATSRDGPQGEVTDTQYF	TGTGCCACCAGCAGAGACGGGCCTCAGGGGGAAGTAACAGATACGCAGTATTTT
NA	TRBV7-2	TRBD2	TRBJ2-3	CASRNGLASDTQYF	TGTGCCAGCAGGAACGGACTAGCTAGTGATACGCAGTATTTT
few	TRBV5-1	NA	TRBJ2-1	CASSPTGTDYNEQFF	TGCGCCAGCAGCCCGACGGGGACGGACTACAATGAGCAGTTCTTC
NA	TRBV4-1	NA	TRBJ1-1	CASSQKKTGLWDTEAFF	TGCGCCAGCAGCCAGAAAAAGACAGGACTTTGGGACACTGAAGCTTTCTTT
few	TRBV7-6	TRBD2	TRBJ2-4	CASSGGTSGRQYF	TGTGCCAGCAGCGGGGGGACTAGCGGGCGTCAGTACTTC
NA	TRBV6-4	NA	TRBJ2-1	CASRRRDGGRQFF	TGTGCCAGCAGGAGGAGGGATGGTGGCAGGCAGTTCTTC
NA	TRBV6-2/TRBV6-3	NA	TRBJ2-7	CASARTYEQYF	TGTGCCAGCGCAAGAACCTACGAGCAGTACTTC
NA	TRBV9	NA	TRBJ2-5	CASSVLPGLELETQYF	TGTGCCAGCAGCGTACTTCCGGGCCTTGAGCTGGAGACCCAGTACTTC
NA	TRBV7-2	TRBD1	TRBJ2-1	CASSFGTGGNEQFF	TGTGCCAGCAGCTTTGGGACAGGGGGCAATGAGCAGTTCTTC
NA	TRBV24-1	TRBD1	TRBJ1-2	CATSDPGQGTNYGYTF	TGTGCCACCAGTGACCCTGGACAGGGAACTAACTATGGCTACACCTTC
NA	TRBV11-2	NA	TRBJ1-1	CASSSLWGENTEAFF	TGTGCCAGCAGCTCCCTGTGGGGGGAGAACACTGAAGCTTTCTTT
NA	TRBV10-3	NA	TRBJ1-1	CAISEPGISMNTEAFF	TGTGCCATCAGTGAGCCAGGGATATCAATGAACACTGAAGCTTTCTTT
NA	TRBV2	NA	TRBJ2-1	CASRGRGGYNEQFF	TGTGCCAGCAGGGGTCGAGGGGGGTACAATGAGCAGTTCTTC
few	TRBV10-3	NA	TRBJ1-5	CATSVWDQPQHF	TGTGCCACCTCGGTCTGGGACCAGCCCCAGCATTTT
NA	TRBV12-3/TRBV12-4	TRBD1	TRBJ2-2	CASNRDRGSELFF	TGTGCCAGCAACCGGGACAGGGGTTCTGAGCTGTTTTTT
few	TRBV5-4	NA	TRBJ2-5	CASSPTFPLAGETQYF	TGTGCCAGCAGCCCTACCTTCCCCCTTGCGGGAGAGACCCAGTACTTC
few	TRBV15	NA	TRBJ1-2	CATSRAYTTNYGYTF	TGTGCCACCAGCAGAGCTTATACCACTAACTATGGCTACACCTTC
NA	TRBV12-5	NA	TRBJ2-3	CARRDRSGTDTQYF	TGTGCCAGGCGAGACAGGTCAGGCACAGATACGCAGTATTTT
many	TRBV24-1	NA	TRBJ2-1	CATSGLGYNEQFF	TGTGCCACCAGTGGCCTTGGCTACAATGAGCAGTTCTTC
NA	TRBV15	NA	TRBJ2-2	CATSTRVPGELFF	TGTGCCACCAGCACCAGGGTCCCCGGGGAGCTGTTTTTT
NA	TRBV2	NA	TRBJ2-2	CASERQTLIGELFF	TGTGCCAGCGAGAGGCAGACTCTAATCGGGGAGCTGTTTTTT
NA	TRBV6-1	NA	TRBJ1-5	CASSERFYSNQPQHF	TGTGCCAGCAGTGAAAGGTTTTATAGCAATCAGCCCCAGCATTTT
NA	TRBV6-6	NA	TRBJ2-7	CASSYPVSHEQYF	TGTGCCAGCAGTTACCCAGTTTCCCACGAGCAGTACTTC
many	TRBV4-1	NA	TRBJ2-3	CASSQETHPSTDTQYF	TGCGCCAGCAGCCAAGAGACTCACCCTAGCACAGATACGCAGTATTTT
many	TRBV11-2	NA	TRBJ2-2	CASSPRLNTGELFF	TGTGCCAGCAGCCCGCGACTAAACACCGGGGAGCTGTTTTTT
many	TRBV28	TRBD2	TRBJ2-5	CASSLAGVVETQYF	TGTGCCAGCAGTTTGGCGGGGGTGGTGGAGACCCAGTACTTC
few	TRBV2	TRBD1	TRBJ2-5	CASSEAPTGGQETQYF	TGTGCCAGCAGTGAAGCGCCTACAGGGGGCCAAGAGACCCAGTACTTC
many	TRBV12-3/TRBV12-4	TRBD1	TRBJ1-1	CASRPQGVPTEAFF	TGTGCCAGCAGACCACAGGGGGTCCCCACTGAAGCTTTCTTT
few	TRBV5-1	TRBD2	TRBJ2-3	CASSASGGTDTQYF	TGCGCCAGCAGCGCAAGCGGGGGCACAGATACGCAGTATTTT
few	TRBV20-1	NA	TRBJ1-4	CSARDRGLDEKLFF	TGCAGTGCTAGAGATCGGGGTCTTGATGAAAAACTGTTTTTT
few	TRBV6-6	NA	TRBJ2-7	CASSSTRSEQYF	TGTGCCAGCAGTTCTACTAGGAGCGAGCAGTACTTC
few	TRBV10-1	NA	TRBJ2-1	CASSAGVAMVEQFF	TGCGCCAGCAGTGCAGGGGTCGCAATGGTTGAGCAGTTCTTC
once	TRBV20-1	TRBD2	TRBJ2-5	CSAFSGGLETQYF	TGCAGTGCTTTTAGCGGGGGATTGGAGACCCAGTACTTC
many	TRBV20-1	TRBD2	TRBJ2-5	CSARSSGGYQETQYF	TGCAGTGCTAGAAGTAGCGGGGGGTACCAAGAGACCCAGTACTTC
few	TRBV6-6	TRBD2	TRBJ2-1	CASSYLSGGLYNEQFF	TGTGCCAGCAGTTACCTCAGCGGGGGGCTCTACAATGAGCAGTTCTTC
few	TRBV4-3	NA	TRBJ1-4	CASSQERVLSNEKLFF	TGCGCCAGCAGCCAAGAGCGCGTCCTTTCTAATGAAAAACTGTTTTTT
NA	TRBV6-2/TRBV6-3	NA	TRBJ2-2	CASSYSTGRNGELFF	TGTGCCAGCAGTTACTCGACCGGCCGGAACGGGGAGCTGTTTTTT
few	TRBV7-3	NA	TRBJ2-1	CASSLTPPTNEQFF	TGTGCCAGCAGCTTAACGCCGCCCACGAATGAGCAGTTCTTC
few	TRBV5-1	NA	TRBJ2-6	CASSFGRASGANVLTF	TGCGCCAGCAGCTTCGGCAGAGCCTCTGGGGCCAACGTCCTGACTTTC
many	TRBV4-1	TRBD1	TRBJ2-1	CASSQSTGYGNEQFF	TGCGCCAGCAGCCAATCGACAGGGTACGGCAATGAGCAGTTCTTC
few	TRBV18	TRBD1	TRBJ1-2	CASSRSDRGIRGYTF	TGTGCCAGCTCACGTTCGGACAGGGGGATCCGTGGCTACACCTTC
NA	TRBV7-2	NA	TRBJ2-7	CASSGGSYEQYF	TGTGCCAGCAGCGGGGGTTCCTACGAGCAGTACTTC
few	TRBV12-3/TRBV12-4	NA	TRBJ2-5	CASSLSPDRAETQYF	TGTGCCAGCAGTTTAAGCCCGGATAGGGCAGAGACCCAGTACTTC
NA	TRBV7-9	TRBD1	TRBJ2-1	CASSLGDRGNEQFF	TGTGCCAGCAGCTTAGGGGACAGGGGTAATGAGCAGTTCTTC
few	TRBV29-1	TRBD1	TRBJ1-1	CSVDRDRRQHTEAFF	TGCAGCGTTGACCGGGACAGACGCCAGCACACTGAAGCTTTCTTT
few	TRBV7-9	TRBD1	TRBJ2-7	CASSSPRDRTSEKENSYEQYF	TGTGCCAGCAGCTCCCCCCGGGACAGAACATCAGAAAAGGAGAACTCCTACGAGCAGTACTTC
few	TRBV7-2	NA	TRBJ1-2	CASSFSGAALLYGYTF	TGTGCCAGCAGCTTTTCCGGGGCCGCTCTACTTTATGGCTACACCTTC
NA	TRBV11-2	NA	TRBJ1-5	CASSSAGGQPQHF	TGTGCCAGCAGCTCGGCCGGGGGGCAGCCCCAGCATTTT
few	TRBV5-1	TRBD1	TRBJ1-1	CASSLEGAAAEAFF	TGCGCCAGCAGCTTGGAGGGGGCGGCGGCTGAAGCTTTCTTT
NA	TRBV29-1	NA	TRBJ1-5	CSVSPSGHSNQPQHF	TGCAGCGTGTCCCCATCCGGGCATAGCAATCAGCCCCAGCATTTT
many	TRBV5-1	NA	TRBJ2-7	CASSWDTFSYEQYF	TGCGCCAGCAGCTGGGACACCTTCTCCTACGAGCAGTACTTC
NA	TRBV5-1	NA	TRBJ2-7	CASSGNRAPYEQYF	TGCGCCAGCAGCGGAAACAGGGCCCCCTACGAGCAGTACTTC
many	TRBV7-6	NA	TRBJ2-2	CASSPQVGELFF	TGTGCCAGCAGCCCGCAGGTCGGGGAGCTGTTTTTT